What follows are 5 T cell receptor beta chains derived from one specimen sequenced in a study of beta chain features in type 1 diabetes (dated by TCRdb to the late 2010s). The library relied on the immunoSEQ multiplex PCR assay. The entire amount of isolated RNA was reverse transcribed using the High Capacity cDNA Reverse Transcription Kit, so the sequenced TCRB transcripts were expressed ones. Imported from immuneACCESS, the table was reduced by TCRdb to in-frame sequences with V and J called. These copies leave out some clones; in studies compared against another copy, an unresolved V gene accounts for under half, and the cause of the remainder is not known. The sample data list about 900,000 clones, and 17% of these were observed just once. Of the sample, 0.023% is held by the ten largest clones. The sample comprised naive CD4+ T cells from blood. In the paper's terms, the cell subset or site label means: true naive CD4+ T cells. The receptors stem from a woman aged 18 to 35 in good health.

The rearrangement joins TRBV6-9 to TRBJ2-7, with a weak D call TRBD2 (6 bases). Germline V gene lookup returns CDR1 MNHGY and CDR2 SVAAGI. This CDR3 region has 16 residues. Trimming shortened V by 3 bases and J by 3 bases, and 18 bases separated the two germline ends. CDR3 loop: CASSYPRQSGDYEQYF. CDR3 DNA: TGTGCCAGCAGTTACCCCAGACAGTCGGGGGACTACGAGCAGTACTTC.

The chain employs TRBV5-1 and TRBJ2-3; the match to TRBD2 covers 10 bases. The junction had 3 bases not matched to a gene; V was cut back by 4 bases and J by 1 base. Looked up from germline, CDR1 is SGHRS and CDR2 is YFSETQ. CDR3 length: 15 residues. CDR3 coding DNA: TGCGCCAGCAGCCCTAGCGGGAGTCGCACAGATACGCAGTATTTT. Its translation: CASSPSGSRTDTQYF.

V gene TRBV4-3 combines with J gene TRBJ2-2; 9 nucleotides align to TRBD2. Germline CDR1 LGHNA, CDR2 YSLEER. This CDR3 is 13 amino acids long. Losses at the gene ends were 4 bases for V and 6 bases for J; bases not matched to a gene: 0. The CDR3 loop is CASSRLAAGELFF. The CDR3 DNA is TGCGCCAGCAGCCGACTAGCGGCCGGGGAGCTGTTTTTT.

This clone was observed a handful of times. The chain recombines TRBV6-6 with TRBJ2-7, with 12 bases matching TRBD2. The CDR3 has 15 residues. The germline gives CDR1 MNHNY, CDR2 SVGAGI (reference sequence). J gave up 2 bases and V 6 bases, and 5 bases lay outside the gene matches. CDR3 bases: TGTGCCAGCAGGGATAGGACTAGCGGGACCTACGAGCAGTACTTC. Its translation is CASRDRTSGTYEQYF.

The chain links TRBV20-1 to TRBJ1-1; no reliable D call. Germline V CDR1 and CDR2: DFQATT, SNEGSKA (reference sequence). The germline V and J ends were trimmed by 6 bases and 7 bases, with 12 bases remaining between them. This CDR3 region has 11 residues. The CDR3 DNA reads TGCAGTGCCAGCAAAATTAGTGAAGCTTTCTTT. This encodes CSASKISEAFF.